These 26 T cell receptor beta chains were sequenced from one sample in a study of T cell responses to AZD1222 COVID-19 vaccine. Method: immunoSEQ multiplex PCR; TCRdb's copy keeps in-frame clones and lacks some. This sample has some 100,000 clones, with about 90% found just once. The sequences come from peripheral blood, collected 28 days after the second AZD1222 dose. These receptors were obtained from an adult who received the AZD1222 COVID-19 vaccine.

This sequence joins TRBV12-5 and TRBJ2-1; D is perhaps TRBD1 (6 bases). Germline CDR1 and CDR2: LGHNT and FRNRAP. V shed 6 bases and J shed 4 bases, with 16 bases lying between them. This CDR3 contains 15 residues. The DNA for the CDR3 is TGTGCTAGTGGGCCAGGACAGATGATATACAATGAGCAGTTCTTC. Protein product: CASGPGQMIYNEQFF.

This rearrangement joins TRBV4-1 to TRBJ1-5; 9 bases line up with TRBD1. J was trimmed by 0 bases and V by 1 base; bases with no gene match: 4. CDR1 and CDR2 from the germline V gene are MGHRA and YSYEKL. This CDR3 has 17 residues. The CDR3 loop reads CASSQGRQGVSNQPQHF. CDR3 sequence (DNA): TGCGCCAGCAGCCAAGGACGACAGGGGGTTAGCAATCAGCCCCAGCATTTT.

The chain recombines TRBV7-3 with TRBJ2-3; D is undetermined. Per germline, CDR1 SGHTA and CDR2 FQGTGA. The CDR3 sequence is 14 residues long. V was cut by 2 bases and J by 2 bases, with 8 bases left in between. CDR3 sequence reads: CASSLGHHTDTQYF. The DNA of the CDR3 is TGTGCCAGCAGCTTAGGTCACCACACAGATACGCAGTATTTT.

The genes are TRBV5-5 and TRBJ1-2, with D perhaps matching TRBD1 (5 bases). Trimming shortened V by 0 bases and J by 4 bases, and 13 bases separated the two germline ends. This CDR3 contains 15 residues. Germline loops: CDR1 SGHKS, CDR2 YYEKEE (reference sequence). The CDR3 region is CASSLEGRTFYGYTF. CDR3 sequence (DNA): TGTGCCAGCAGCTTGGAGGGACGTACCTTCTATGGCTACACCTTC.

The chain carries TRBV6-5 and TRBJ2-3; D is undetermined. Germline assignment: CDR1 MNHEY and CDR2 SVGAGI. The CDR3 has 12 amino acids. V lost 6 bases and J lost 0, with 4 bases in between. The CDR3 protein is CASSGSTDTQYF. The DNA of the CDR3 is TGTGCCAGCAGCGGTAGCACAGATACGCAGTATTTT.

The DNA of the CDR3 is TGTGCCAGCAGTGAATCAGGGACAGGGTCCTACGAGCAGTACTTC. It encodes CASSESGTGSYEQYF. This chain uses TRBV6-1 with TRBJ2-7, with 9 nucleotides matching TRBD1. The J segment lost 1 base and the V segment lost 2 bases, leaving 3 bases of the junction unmatched. Germline CDR1 and CDR2: MNHNS and SASEGT. This CDR3 has 15 amino acids.

Comments on this clone: Other DNA sequences in this specimen translate into the identical CDR3. The rearrangement links TRBV19 to TRBJ1-1; no firm D call. The CDR3 has 12 residues. V lost 3 bases, J lost 0 bases, and 2 bases lay in between. Germline V gene sequence: CDR1 LNHDA, CDR2 SQIVND (reference sequence). The CDR3 sequence is CASSIVNTEAFF. CDR3 nucleotide sequence: TGTGCCAGTAGTATCGTGAACACTGAAGCTTTCTTT. Full variable domain (missing parts from reference TRBV19 and TRBJ1-1): DGGITQSPKYLFRKEGQNVTLSCEQNLNHDAMYWYRQDPGQGLRLIYYSQIVNDFQKGDIAEGYSVSREKKESFPLTVTSAQKNPTAFYLCASSIVNTEAFFGQGTRLTVV.

The J gene is TRBJ1-2, the V gene TRBV29-1, with D possibly matching TRBD1 (5 bases). Trimming cost V 0 bases and J 7 bases, with 12 bases left between them. The CDR3 has 13 residues. Germline V CDR1 and CDR2: SQVTM, ANQGSEA. CDR3 sequence reads: CSVEDRRVAGYTF. Here the CDR3 DNA reads TGCAGCGTTGAAGATCGCAGGGTTGCTGGCTACACCTTC.

V and J are TRBV18 and TRBJ1-6; no reliable D call. The germline V and J ends were trimmed by 4 bases and 7 bases, with 8 bases remaining between them. CDR3 length: 13 amino acids. Germline CDR1 KGHSH, CDR2 LQKENI. The CDR3 region is CASSRGENSPLHF. As DNA, the CDR3 is TGTGCCAGCTCACGTGGCGAGAATTCACCCCTCCACTTT.

V and J are TRBV21-1 and TRBJ1-5; the table gives TRBD1 as D, unverified against the DNA. TRBV21-1 is reported as a pseudogene. This CDR3 comprises 16 residues. The CDR3 DNA reads TGTGCCAGCAGCAAGTGGGGAAGACAGGCTTTATCGCCCCAGCATTTT. As protein: CASSKWGRQALSPQHF.

The rearrangement links TRBV15 to TRBJ1-2; 10 bases line up with TRBD1. There are 13 residues in the CDR3. V was clipped by 6 bases and J by 10 bases; unmatched bases: 8. From germline, CDR1 is LNHNV and CDR2 YYDKDF (reference sequence). The CDR3 sequence is CATSGDRGLVYTF. The CDR3 nucleotides read TGTGCCACCAGTGGGGACAGGGGACTTGTCTACACCTTC.

This clone was observed once. Other DNA sequences from this sample encode an identical CDR3 as well. V is TRBV18 and J is TRBJ1-1; no definite D call. Germline V gene data show CDR1 as KGHSH and CDR2 as LQKENI. Deletions cut 3 bases from V and 1 base from J, with 6 bases between. This CDR3 region has 13 residues. CDR3 residues: CASSPAGNTEAFF. The CDR3 nucleotides read TGTGCCAGCTCACCGGCGGGGAACACTGAAGCTTTCTTT.

V usage is TRBV21-1 and J usage is TRBJ1-1; TRBD1, the table's D call, was not compared with the DNA. TRBV21-1 is reported as a pseudogene. This CDR3 has 17 residues. CDR3 coding DNA: TGTGCCAGCAGCAGAGGGACAGCCAATCCTTTCAACACTGAAGCTTTCTTT. This gives the protein CASSRGTANPFNTEAFF.

This sequence joins TRBV6-5 and TRBJ2-2; either TRBD1 or TRBD2 may fit D (5 bases each). This CDR3 is built from 15 residues. CDR1 and CDR2 (germline): MNHEY, SVGAGI. The V gene lost 6 bases and the J gene lost 2 bases, with 13 bases spanning the gap. CDR3 sequence (DNA): TGTGCCAGCAGGATAGGGACGGTTAACACCGGGGAGCTGTTTTTT. As protein: CASRIGTVNTGELFF.

The chain links TRBV5-4 to TRBJ1-4, with TRBD1 matching over 8 bases. The V and J ends lost 6 bases and 2 bases, in that order; junction bases with no gene match: 3. Germline V gene lookup returns CDR1 SGHNT and CDR2 YYREEE (reference sequence). The CDR3 sequence is 14 residues long. Here the CDR3 reads CASTRTGTNEKLFF. Written as DNA, the CDR3 is TGTGCCAGCACCCGGACAGGGACTAATGAAAAACTGTTTTTT. Full variable domain (outside the CDR3, taken from reference TRBV5-4 and TRBJ1-4): ETGVTQSPTHLIKTRGQQVTLRCSSQSGHNTVSWYQQALGQGPQFIFQYYREEENGRGNFPPRFSGLQFPNYSSELNVNALELDDSALYLCASTRTGTNEKLFFGSGTQLSVL.

The rearrangement uses TRBV19 and TRBJ2-3; D call uncertain. The CDR3 runs to 13 residues. V was clipped by 2 bases and J by 6 bases, with 9 bases between them. The V gene's germline CDR1 is LNHDA and CDR2 SQIVND (reference sequence). CDR3 sequence reads: CASSILATDTQYF. For the CDR3, the DNA is TGTGCCAGTAGTATATTGGCGACGGATACGCAGTATTTT.

Of note for this clone: Distinct nucleotide sequences in the sample also encode this CDR3. This chain connects TRBV19 to TRBJ2-1; no clear D. CDR3 length: 13 residues. Germline V gene data show CDR1 as LNHDA and CDR2 as SQIVND (reference sequence). Between the trimmed V and J ends, which lost 1 base and 5 bases, there was a span of 6 bases. The CDR3 coding sequence is TGTGCCAGTAGTATAGGGGGAAACAATGAGCAGTTCTTC. This translates into CASSIGGNNEQFF.

This clone was seen only once. The chain uses TRBV2 and TRBJ2-7; possible D gene TRBD1, 5 bases. V dropped 6 bases and J dropped 6 bases, with 15 bases sitting between them. Germline-derived CDR1 and CDR2 are SNHLY and FYNNEI. The CDR3 is 13 residues long. CDR3 protein: CASSIDSLFEQYF. CDR3 coding DNA: TGTGCCAGCAGCATTGACAGCCTCTTCGAGCAGTACTTC.

Written as DNA, the CDR3 is TGTGCCAGCAGTTTACGGCACAACTATGGCTACACCTTC. It encodes CASSLRHNYGYTF. The V call is TRBV28, the J call TRBJ1-2; no clear D gene. This CDR3 has 13 residues. V gave up 2 bases and J gave up 2 bases, with 6 bases separating them. Germline V gene data show CDR1 as MDHEN and CDR2 as SYDVKM.

The V gene is TRBV12-3 or TRBV12-4, the J gene TRBJ2-2; D gene unclear. The CDR3 runs to 13 residues. Trimming took 6 bases from V and 1 from J, leaving 6 bases between them. The CDR3 DNA follows: TGTGCCAGCAGCGGAGTGAACACCGGGGAGCTGTTTTTT. Amino acid sequence: CASSGVNTGELFF.

This chain links TRBV7-2 with TRBJ2-3, with D uncertain. The CDR3 extends over 16 amino acids. V lost 1 base to trimming and J lost 2 bases, with 13 bases between them. CDR1 and CDR2 (germline): SGHTA, FQGNSA. The CDR3 coding sequence is TGTGCCAGCAGCTTAGAGGCGACGACAAACACAGATACGCAGTATTTT. It encodes CASSLEATTNTDTQYF.

The CDR3: CASSLVPWGMNQPQHF. CDR3 bases: TGTGCCAGCAGCTTAGTTCCATGGGGCATGAATCAGCCCCAGCATTTT. The rearrangement joins TRBV7-8 to TRBJ1-5, with D possibly being TRBD1 (5 bases). V was trimmed by 1 base and J by 4 bases, leaving 14 bases between them. Germline-derived CDR1 and CDR2 are SGHVS and FQNEAQ. This CDR3 is built from 16 residues.

This sequence joins TRBV4-1 and TRBJ1-2; D remains ambiguous. The V end was cut by 1 base, the J end by 2 bases, with 2 bases between. This CDR3 region has 12 residues. Germline V gene lookup returns CDR1 MGHRA and CDR2 YSYEKL. The CDR3: CASSQVNYGYTF. The CDR3 DNA follows: TGCGCCAGCAGCCAAGTCAACTATGGCTACACCTTC.

The rearrangement uses TRBV9 and TRBJ2-3; the D is unclear. Trimming left V 0 bases short and J 0 bases short, with 14 bases between. The CDR3 runs 17 residues. The germline gives CDR1 SGDLS, CDR2 YYNGEE. The CDR3 DNA reads as TGTGCCAGCAGCGTAGGGGCCAGAAGGTCTAGCACAGATACGCAGTATTTT. Translated, it gives CASSVGARRSSTDTQYF. Looking up the rest from reference TRBV9 and TRBJ2-3 gives the full variable domain: DSGVTQTPKHLITATGQRVTLRCSPRSGDLSVYWYQQSLDQGLQFLIQYYNGEERAKGNILERFSAQQFPDLHSELNLSSLELGDSALYFCASSVGARRSSTDTQYFGPGTRLTVL.

The chain joins TRBV2 to TRBJ2-3, with TRBD2 as a possible D gene (6 bases). The CDR3 runs to 15 residues. Trimming stripped 6 bases from V and 0 bases from J, with 13 bases between. Germline V CDR1 and CDR2: SNHLY, FYNNEI. The CDR3 loop is CASRSGGGSTDTQYF. Written as DNA, the CDR3 is TGTGCCAGCAGGAGTGGTGGGGGGAGCACAGATACGCAGTATTTT.

The chain links TRBV19 to TRBJ2-5, with D maybe TRBD1 (7 bases). Trimming shortened V by 3 bases and J by 2 bases, and 13 bases separated the two germline ends. In germline, CDR1 is LNHDA, CDR2 SQIVND (reference sequence). The CDR3 loop spans 15 amino acids. DNA of the CDR3: TGTGCCAGTAGTATTTGGAGGGGGCCGCAAGAGACCCAGTACTTC. Translation gives CASSIWRGPQETQYF. The full variable domain, its missing parts supplied by reference TRBV19 and TRBJ2-5, is DGGITQSPKYLFRKEGQNVTLSCEQNLNHDAMYWYRQDPGQGLRLIYYSQIVNDFQKGDIAEGYSVSREKKESFPLTVTSAQKNPTAFYLCASSIWRGPQETQYFGPGTRLLVL.